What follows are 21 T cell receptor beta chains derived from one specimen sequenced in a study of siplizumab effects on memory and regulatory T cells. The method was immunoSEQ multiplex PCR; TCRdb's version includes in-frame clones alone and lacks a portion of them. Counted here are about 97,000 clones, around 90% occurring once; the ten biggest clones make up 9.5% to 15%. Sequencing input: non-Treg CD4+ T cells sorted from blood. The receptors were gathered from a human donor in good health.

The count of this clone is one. The CDR3 spells CASSSTGGSHEQYF. CDR3 nucleotide sequence: TGTGCCAGCAGCTCCACGGGGGGGAGCCACGAGCAGTACTTC. The gene calls are TRBV7-9 and TRBJ2-7; 8 nucleotides align to TRBD2. V was clipped by 4 bases and J by 5 bases; unmatched bases: 7. CDR1 is SEHNR and CDR2 is FQNEAQ in the germline V gene (reference sequence). The CDR3 has 14 residues.

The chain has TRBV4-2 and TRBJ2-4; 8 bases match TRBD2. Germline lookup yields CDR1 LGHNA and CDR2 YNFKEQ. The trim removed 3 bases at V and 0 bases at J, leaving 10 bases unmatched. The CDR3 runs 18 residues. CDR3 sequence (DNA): TGTGCCAGCAGCCACATATCAGGGCTAGCGGGAGCCAAAAACATTCAGTACTTC. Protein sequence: CASSHISGLAGAKNIQYF.

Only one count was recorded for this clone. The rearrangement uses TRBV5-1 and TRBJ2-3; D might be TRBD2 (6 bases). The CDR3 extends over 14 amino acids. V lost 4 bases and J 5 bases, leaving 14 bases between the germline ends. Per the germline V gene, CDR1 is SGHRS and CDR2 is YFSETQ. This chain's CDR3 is CASSPLGGIDTQYF. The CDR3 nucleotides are TGCGCCAGCAGCCCCCTGGGGGGAATAGATACGCAGTATTTT.

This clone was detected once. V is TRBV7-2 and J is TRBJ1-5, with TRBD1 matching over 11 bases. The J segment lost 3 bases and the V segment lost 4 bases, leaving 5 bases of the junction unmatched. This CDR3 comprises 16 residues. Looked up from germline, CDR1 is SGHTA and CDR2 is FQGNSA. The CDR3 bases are TGTGCCAGCAGCTCTAGGGACAGGGGGGTCAATCAGCCCCAGCATTTT. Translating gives CASSSRDRGVNQPQHF.

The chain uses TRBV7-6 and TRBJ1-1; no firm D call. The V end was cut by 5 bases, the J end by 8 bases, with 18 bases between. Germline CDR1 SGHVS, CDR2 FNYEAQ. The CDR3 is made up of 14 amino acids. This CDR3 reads CASSTTDGRTEAFF. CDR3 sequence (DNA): TGTGCCAGCAGCACAACCGATGGACGGACGGAAGCTTTCTTT.

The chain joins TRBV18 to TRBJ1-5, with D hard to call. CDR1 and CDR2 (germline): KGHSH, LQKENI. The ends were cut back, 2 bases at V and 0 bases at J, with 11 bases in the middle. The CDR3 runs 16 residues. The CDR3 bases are TGTGCCAGCTCACCAGGTTCAGGACTTAGCAATCAGCCCCAGCATTTT. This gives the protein CASSPGSGLSNQPQHF.

Here the CDR3 DNA reads TGTGCCAGTAGTGGGGGGGCGGAGACCCAGTACTTC. This gives the protein CASSGGAETQYF. This chain joins TRBV19 and TRBJ2-5; D might be TRBD2 (7 bases). With 5 bases removed from V and 5 bases from J, the gap between germline ends came to 9 bases. Per germline, CDR1 LNHDA and CDR2 SQIVND (reference sequence). The CDR3 runs to 12 residues.

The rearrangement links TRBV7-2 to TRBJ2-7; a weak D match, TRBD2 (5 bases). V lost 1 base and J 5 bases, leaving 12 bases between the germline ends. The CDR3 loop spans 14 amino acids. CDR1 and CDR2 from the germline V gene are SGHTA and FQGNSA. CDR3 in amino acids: CASSLGSSINEQYF. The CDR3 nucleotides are TGTGCCAGCAGCTTAGGGTCTAGCATCAACGAGCAGTACTTC.

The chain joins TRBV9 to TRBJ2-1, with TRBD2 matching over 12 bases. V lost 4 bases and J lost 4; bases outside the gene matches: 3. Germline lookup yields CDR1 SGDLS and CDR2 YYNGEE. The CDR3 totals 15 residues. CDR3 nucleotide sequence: TGTGCCAGCAGCAGGACTAGCGGGATTTACAATGAGCAGTTCTTC. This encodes CASSRTSGIYNEQFF.

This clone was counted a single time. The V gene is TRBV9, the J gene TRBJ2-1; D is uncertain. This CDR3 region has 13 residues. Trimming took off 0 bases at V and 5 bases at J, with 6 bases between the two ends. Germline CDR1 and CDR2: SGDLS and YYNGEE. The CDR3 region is CASSVGPHNEQFF. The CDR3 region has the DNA TGTGCCAGCAGCGTAGGACCCCACAATGAGCAGTTCTTC.

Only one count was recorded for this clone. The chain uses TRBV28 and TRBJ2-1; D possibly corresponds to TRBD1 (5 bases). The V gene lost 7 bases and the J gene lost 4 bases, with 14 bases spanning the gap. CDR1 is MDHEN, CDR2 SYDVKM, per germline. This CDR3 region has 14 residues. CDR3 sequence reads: CASTIQGVYNEQFF. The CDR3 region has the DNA TGTGCCAGCACCATTCAAGGGGTATACAATGAGCAGTTCTTC.

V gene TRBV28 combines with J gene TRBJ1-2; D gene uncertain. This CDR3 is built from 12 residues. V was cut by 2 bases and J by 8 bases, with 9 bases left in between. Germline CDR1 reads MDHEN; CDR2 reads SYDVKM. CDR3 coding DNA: TGTGCCAGCAGTTTACGGGGATGGGGCTACACCTTC. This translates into CASSLRGWGYTF.

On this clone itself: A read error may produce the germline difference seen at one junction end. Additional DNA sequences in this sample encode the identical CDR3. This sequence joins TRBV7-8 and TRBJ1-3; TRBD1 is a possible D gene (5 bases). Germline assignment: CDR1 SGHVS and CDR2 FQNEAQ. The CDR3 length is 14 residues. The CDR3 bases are TGCGCCAGCAGCTTAAGGGGCTCTGGAAACACCATATATTTT. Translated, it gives CASSLRGSGNTIYF.

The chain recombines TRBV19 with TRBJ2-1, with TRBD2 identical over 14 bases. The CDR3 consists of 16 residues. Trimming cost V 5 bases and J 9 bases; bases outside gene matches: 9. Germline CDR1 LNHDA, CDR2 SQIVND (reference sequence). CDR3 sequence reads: CASSLNGLAGGTEQFF. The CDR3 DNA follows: TGTGCCAGTAGTCTTAACGGACTAGCGGGAGGCACTGAGCAGTTCTTC.

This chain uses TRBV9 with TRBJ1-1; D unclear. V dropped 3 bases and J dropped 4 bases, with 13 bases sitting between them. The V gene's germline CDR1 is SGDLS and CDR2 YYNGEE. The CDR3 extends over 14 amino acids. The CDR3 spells CASSERTRSTEAFF. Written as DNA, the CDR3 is TGTGCCAGCAGCGAGCGGACGCGAAGCACTGAAGCTTTCTTT.

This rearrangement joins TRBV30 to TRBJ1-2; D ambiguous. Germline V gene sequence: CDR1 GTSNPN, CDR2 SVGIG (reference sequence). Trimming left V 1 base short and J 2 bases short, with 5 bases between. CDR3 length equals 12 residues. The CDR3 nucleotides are TGTGCCTGGAGTGCCGGGAACTATGGCTACACCTTC. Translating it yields CAWSAGNYGYTF.

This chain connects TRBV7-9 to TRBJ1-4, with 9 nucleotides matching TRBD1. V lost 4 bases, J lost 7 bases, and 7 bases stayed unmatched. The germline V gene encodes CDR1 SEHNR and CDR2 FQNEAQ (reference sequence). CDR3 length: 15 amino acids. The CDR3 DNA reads TGTGCCAGCAGCTCTTACAGGGGGCGATTTGAAAAACTGTTTTTT. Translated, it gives CASSSYRGRFEKLFF. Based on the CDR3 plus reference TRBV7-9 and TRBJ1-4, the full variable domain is DTGVSQNPRHKITKRGQNVTFRCDPISEHNRLYWYRQTLGQGPEFLTYFQNEAQLEKSRLLSDRFSAERPKGSFSTLEIQRTEQGDSAMYLCASSSYRGRFEKLFFGSGTQLSVL.

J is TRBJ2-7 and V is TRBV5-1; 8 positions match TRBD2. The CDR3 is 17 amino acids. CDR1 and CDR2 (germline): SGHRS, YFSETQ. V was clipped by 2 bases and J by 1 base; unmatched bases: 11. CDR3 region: CASSFASQASGSYEQYF. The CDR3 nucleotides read TGCGCCAGCAGCTTTGCAAGTCAGGCTAGCGGGTCCTACGAGCAGTACTTC.

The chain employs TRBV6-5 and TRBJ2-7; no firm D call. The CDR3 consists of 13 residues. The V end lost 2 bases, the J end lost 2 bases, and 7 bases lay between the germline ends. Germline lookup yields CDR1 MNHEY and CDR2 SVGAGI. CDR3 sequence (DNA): TGTGCCAGCAGTTACGCAGGACCCTACGAGCAGTACTTC. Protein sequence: CASSYAGPYEQYF.

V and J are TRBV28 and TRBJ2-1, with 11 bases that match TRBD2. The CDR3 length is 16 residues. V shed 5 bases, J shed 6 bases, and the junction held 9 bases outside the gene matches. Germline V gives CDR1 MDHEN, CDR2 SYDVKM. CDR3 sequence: CASSPGTSGPFNEQFF. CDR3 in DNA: TGTGCCAGCAGTCCCGGGACTAGCGGTCCTTTCAATGAGCAGTTCTTC. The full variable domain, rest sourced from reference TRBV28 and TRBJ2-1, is DVKVTQSSRYLVKRTGEKVFLECVQDMDHENMFWYRQDPGLGLRLIYFSYDVKMKEKGDIPEGYSVSREKKERFSLILESASTNQTSMYLCASSPGTSGPFNEQFFGPGTRLTVL.

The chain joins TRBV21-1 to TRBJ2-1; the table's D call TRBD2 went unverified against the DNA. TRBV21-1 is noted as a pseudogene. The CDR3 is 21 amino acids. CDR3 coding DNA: TGTGCCAGCAGCAACTCGGGACTAGCGGGAGGGTCTGAAAGCTCCTACAATGAGCAGTTCTTC. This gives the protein CASSNSGLAGGSESSYNEQFF.